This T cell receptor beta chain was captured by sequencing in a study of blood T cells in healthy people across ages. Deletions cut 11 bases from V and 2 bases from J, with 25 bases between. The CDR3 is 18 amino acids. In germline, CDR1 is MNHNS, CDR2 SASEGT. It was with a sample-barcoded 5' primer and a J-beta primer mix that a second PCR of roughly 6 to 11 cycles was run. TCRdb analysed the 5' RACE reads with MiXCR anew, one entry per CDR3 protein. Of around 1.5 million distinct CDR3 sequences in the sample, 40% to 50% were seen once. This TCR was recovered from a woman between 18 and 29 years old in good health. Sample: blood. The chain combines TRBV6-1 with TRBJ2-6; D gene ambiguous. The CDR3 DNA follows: TGTGCCGGAGAGACAAGTAGGCGGTTTGGGGCTGGGGCCAACGTCCTGACTTTC. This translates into CAGETSRRFGAGANVLTF.